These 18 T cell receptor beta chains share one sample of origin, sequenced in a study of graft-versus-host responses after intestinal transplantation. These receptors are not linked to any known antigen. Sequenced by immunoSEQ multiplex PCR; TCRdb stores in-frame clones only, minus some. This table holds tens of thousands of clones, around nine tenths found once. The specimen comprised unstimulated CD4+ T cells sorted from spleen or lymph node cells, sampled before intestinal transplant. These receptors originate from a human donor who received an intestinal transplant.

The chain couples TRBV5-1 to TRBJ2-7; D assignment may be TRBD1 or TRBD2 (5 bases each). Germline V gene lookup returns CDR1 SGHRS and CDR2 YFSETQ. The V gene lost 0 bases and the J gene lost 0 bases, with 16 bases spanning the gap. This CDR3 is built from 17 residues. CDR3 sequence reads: CASSLVFGTLSSYEQYF. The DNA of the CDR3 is TGCGCCAGCAGCTTGGTATTCGGGACCCTGAGCTCCTACGAGCAGTACTTC.

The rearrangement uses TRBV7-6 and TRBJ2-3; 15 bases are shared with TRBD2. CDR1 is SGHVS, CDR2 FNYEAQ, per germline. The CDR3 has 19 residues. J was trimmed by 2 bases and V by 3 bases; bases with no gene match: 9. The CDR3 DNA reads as TGTGCCAGCAGCTTCGGACTAGCGGGAGGGCACCTCCCCACAGATACGCAGTATTTT. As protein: CASSFGLAGGHLPTDTQYF.

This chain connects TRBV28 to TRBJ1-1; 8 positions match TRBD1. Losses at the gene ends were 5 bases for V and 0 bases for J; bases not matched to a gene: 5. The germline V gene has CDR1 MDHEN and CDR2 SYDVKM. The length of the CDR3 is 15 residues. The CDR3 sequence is CASSLAGGMNTEAFF. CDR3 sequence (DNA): TGTGCCAGCAGTCTCGCAGGGGGCATGAACACTGAAGCTTTCTTT.

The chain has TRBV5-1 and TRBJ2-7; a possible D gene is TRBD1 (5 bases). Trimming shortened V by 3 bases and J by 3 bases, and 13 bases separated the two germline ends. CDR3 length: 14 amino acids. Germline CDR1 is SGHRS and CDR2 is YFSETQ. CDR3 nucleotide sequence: TGCGCCAGCAGCTCTGGACAACTTGGCTACGAGCAGTACTTC. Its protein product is CASSSGQLGYEQYF.

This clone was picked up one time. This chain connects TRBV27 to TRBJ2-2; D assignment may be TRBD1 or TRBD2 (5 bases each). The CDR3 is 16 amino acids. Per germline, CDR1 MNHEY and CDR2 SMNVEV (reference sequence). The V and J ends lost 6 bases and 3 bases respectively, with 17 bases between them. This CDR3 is CASSPLSGRYTGELFF. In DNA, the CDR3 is TGTGCCAGCAGCCCTTTGTCGGGGCGATACACCGGGGAGCTGTTTTTT.

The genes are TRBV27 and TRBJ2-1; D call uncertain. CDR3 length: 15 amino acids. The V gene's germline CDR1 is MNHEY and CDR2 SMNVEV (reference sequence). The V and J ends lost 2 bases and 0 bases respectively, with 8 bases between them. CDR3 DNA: TGTGCCAGCAGTTTACGAATCTCCTCCTACAATGAGCAGTTCTTC. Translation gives CASSLRISSYNEQFF.

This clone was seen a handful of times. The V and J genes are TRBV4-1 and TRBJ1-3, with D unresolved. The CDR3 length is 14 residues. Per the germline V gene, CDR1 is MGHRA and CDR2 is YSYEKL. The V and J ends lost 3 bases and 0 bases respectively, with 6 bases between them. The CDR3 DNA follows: TGCGCCAGCAGCCAGATCGTCTCTGGAAACACCATATATTTT. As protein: CASSQIVSGNTIYF.

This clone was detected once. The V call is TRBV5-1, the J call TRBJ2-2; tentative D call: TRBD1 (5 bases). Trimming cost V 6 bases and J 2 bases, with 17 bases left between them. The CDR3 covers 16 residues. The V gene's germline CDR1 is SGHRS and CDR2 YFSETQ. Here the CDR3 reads CASTPGRTPNTGELFF. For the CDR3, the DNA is TGCGCCAGCACCCCCGGCCGGACACCTAACACCGGGGAGCTGTTTTTT.

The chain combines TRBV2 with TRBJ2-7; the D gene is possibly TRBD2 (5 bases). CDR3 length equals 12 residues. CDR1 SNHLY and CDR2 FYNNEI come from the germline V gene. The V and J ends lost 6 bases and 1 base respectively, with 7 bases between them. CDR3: CASRLGSYEQYF. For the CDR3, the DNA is TGTGCCAGCAGACTAGGTTCCTACGAGCAGTACTTC. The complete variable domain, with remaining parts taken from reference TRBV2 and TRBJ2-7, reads EPEVTQTPSHQVTQMGQEVILRCVPISNHLYFYWYRQILGQKVEFLVSFYNNEISEKSEIFDDQFSVERPDGSNFTLKIRSTKLEDSAMYFCASRLGSYEQYFGPGTRLTVT.

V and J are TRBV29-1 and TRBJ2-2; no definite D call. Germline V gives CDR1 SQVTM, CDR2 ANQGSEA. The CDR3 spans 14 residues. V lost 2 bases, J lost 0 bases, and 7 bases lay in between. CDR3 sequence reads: CSVEHLSNTGELFF. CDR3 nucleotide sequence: TGCAGCGTTGAACACCTCTCGAACACCGGGGAGCTGTTTTTT.

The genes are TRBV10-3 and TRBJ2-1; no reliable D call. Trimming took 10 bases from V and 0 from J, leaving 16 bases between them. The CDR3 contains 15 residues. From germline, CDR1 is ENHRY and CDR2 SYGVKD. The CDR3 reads CATRGRSSSYNEQFF. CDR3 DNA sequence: TGTGCCACCAGAGGTAGGAGCAGCTCCTACAATGAGCAGTTCTTC.

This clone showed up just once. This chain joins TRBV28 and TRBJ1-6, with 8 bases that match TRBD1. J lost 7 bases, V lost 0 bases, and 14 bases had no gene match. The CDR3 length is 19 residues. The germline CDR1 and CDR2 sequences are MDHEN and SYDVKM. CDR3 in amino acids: CASSLWDRVPSGGNSPLHF. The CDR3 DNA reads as TGTGCCAGCAGTTTATGGGACAGGGTCCCTTCAGGTGGGAATTCACCCCTCCACTTT. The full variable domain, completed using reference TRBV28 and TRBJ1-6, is DVKVTQSSRYLVKRTGEKVFLECVQDMDHENMFWYRQDPGLGLRLIYFSYDVKMKEKGDIPEGYSVSREKKERFSLILESASTNQTSMYLCASSLWDRVPSGGNSPLHFGNGTRLTVT.

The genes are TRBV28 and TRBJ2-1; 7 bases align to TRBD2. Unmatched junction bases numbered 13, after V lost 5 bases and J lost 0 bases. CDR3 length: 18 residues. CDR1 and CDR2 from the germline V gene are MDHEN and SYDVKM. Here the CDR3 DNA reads TGTGCCAGCAGTCCCAGGCTAGCGGCCCTGAGCTCCTACAATGAGCAGTTCTTC. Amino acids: CASSPRLAALSSYNEQFF.

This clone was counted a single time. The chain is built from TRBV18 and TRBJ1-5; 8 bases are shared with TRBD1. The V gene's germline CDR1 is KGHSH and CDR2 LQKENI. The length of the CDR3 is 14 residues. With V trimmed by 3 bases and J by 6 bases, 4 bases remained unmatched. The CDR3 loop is CASSPDRVGQPQHF. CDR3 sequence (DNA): TGTGCCAGCTCACCGGACAGGGTCGGTCAGCCCCAGCATTTT.

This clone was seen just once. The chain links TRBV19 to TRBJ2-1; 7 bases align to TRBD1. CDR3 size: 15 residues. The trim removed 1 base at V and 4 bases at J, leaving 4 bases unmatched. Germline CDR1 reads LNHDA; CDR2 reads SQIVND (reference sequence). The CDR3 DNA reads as TGTGCCAGTAGTATAGGACAGGGAGAATACAATGAGCAGTTCTTC. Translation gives CASSIGQGEYNEQFF.

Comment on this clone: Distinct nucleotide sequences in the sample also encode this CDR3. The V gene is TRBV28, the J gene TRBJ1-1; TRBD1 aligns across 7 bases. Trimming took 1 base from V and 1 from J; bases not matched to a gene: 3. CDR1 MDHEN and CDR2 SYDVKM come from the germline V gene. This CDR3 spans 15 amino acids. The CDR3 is CASSLSDRANTEAFF. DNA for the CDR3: TGTGCCAGCAGTTTATCTGACAGGGCGAACACTGAAGCTTTCTTT.

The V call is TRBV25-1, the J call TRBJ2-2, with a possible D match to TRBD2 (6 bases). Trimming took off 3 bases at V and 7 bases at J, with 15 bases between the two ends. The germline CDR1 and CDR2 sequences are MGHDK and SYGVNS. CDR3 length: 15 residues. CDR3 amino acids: CASSDPAGWGGELFF. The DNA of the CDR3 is TGTGCCAGCAGTGACCCGGCGGGGTGGGGCGGGGAGCTGTTTTTT.

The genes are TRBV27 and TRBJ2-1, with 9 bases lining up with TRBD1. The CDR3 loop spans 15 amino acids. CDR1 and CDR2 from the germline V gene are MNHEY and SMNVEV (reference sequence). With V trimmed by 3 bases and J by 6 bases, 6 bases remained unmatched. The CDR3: CASSFRDRVSNEQFF. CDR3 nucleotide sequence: TGTGCCAGCAGTTTTCGGGACAGGGTCTCCAATGAGCAGTTCTTC.